The clone carrying this T cell receptor (beta chain) has a count of ten or more. The antigen is not known. TCRdb reanalysed the 5' RACE reads using MiXCR and keeps one entry per CDR3 protein. The sample lists 200,000 or so distinct CDR3 sequences; around 17% were seen once. The sample originates from a study of T-cell memory formation after mild COVID-19. Study results and caveats: Whereas later expanders leaned CD4+, clones contracting day 15 to 85 showed a balanced CD4/CD8 makeup. Cross-reactive memory appears to have joined, as suggested by some responding clones showing up in pre-infection memory.

This TCR was recovered from an adult woman who had mild COVID-19 (a few samples of this study predate the infection). Cell type and time point are not known. Sequenced: PBMCs or a T cell subset sorted from them (not recorded which).

The CDR3 DNA follows: TGCGCCAGCAGCTTGGGGGGAGTAAGTAATCAGCCCCAGCATTTT. Translated: CASSLGGVSNQPQHF. The chain uses TRBV5-1 and TRBJ1-5; the D is unclear. Germline V gene sequence: CDR1 SGHRS, CDR2 YFSETQ. The V end lost 0 bases, the J end lost 4 bases, and 11 bases lay between the germline ends. The CDR3 runs to 15 residues.